This TCR beta chain was sequenced in a study of identical twins. The V gene end was trimmed by 6 bases and the J gene end by 9 bases; junction bases not matched to a gene: 8. The length of the CDR3 is 15 residues. This clonotype was detected ten times or more. TCRdb re-called the 5' RACE reads with MiXCR, one entry per CDR3 protein. The sample yields some 600,000 distinct CDR3 sequences, about 7.1% seen once. Another study also made use of these data, one on yellow fever vaccine responses in identical twins.

This rearrangement joins TRBV12-3 or TRBV12-4 to TRBJ1-6; 10 nucleotides align to TRBD1. Material: PBMCs. The receptor comes from a woman aged 18-29 years in good health. Here the CDR3 DNA reads TGTGCCAGCAGGACGGGACAGGGGCAAAGTTCACCCCTCCACTTT. Translated: CASRTGQGQSSPLHF.